This TCR beta chain was documented in a study of CD8 T cells in ankylosing spondylitis. Regarding the study as a whole: Prior work had noted some motif variants in reactive arthritis blood and synovial fluid. Seemingly characteristic of ankylosing spondylitis blood was a TCR beta motif consisting of under 10 highly homologous variants. The authors found the disease-linked clones to be CD8+ and relatively rare in peripheral blood.

The CDR3 runs to 15 residues. Looked up from germline, CDR1 is SGHNT and CDR2 is YYREEE (reference sequence). The V and J ends lost 8 bases and 3 bases respectively, with 20 bases between them. For TCR beta, libraries came from quantitative 5'-RACE with molecular barcodes. TCRdb re-called the 5' RACE reads through MiXCR, storing one row per CDR3 protein. The data show under 300,000 distinct CDR3 sequences, 8.6% seen once. This clonotype has at least ten counts. Its antigen is not identified. The clonotype comes from a male donor with ankylosing spondylitis or in good health (not recorded which). What was sequenced was blood, either unsorted or a sorted T cell fraction (not recorded which). The V and J genes are TRBV5-4 and TRBJ1-1; weak D call: TRBD1 (6 bases). CDR3 in DNA: TGTGCCAGTAAACCCGGGGGCGCGAGAGACACTGAAGCTTTCTTT. Translating it yields CASKPGGARDTEAFF.